The 25 T cell receptor beta chains given below trace back to one sample, sequenced in a study of long-term antiretroviral therapy in people with HIV. Samples were assayed with immunoSEQ v3.0 at survey level. The assay was immunoSEQ multiplex PCR, and TCRdb's table has in-frame clones only and misses some. The table has approximately 12,000 clones, under 85% seen once; the top ten hold roughly 15%. Sequencing used unsorted PBMCs, obtained 3.4 years after starting antiretroviral therapy. The receptor set was obtained from a middle-aged man with HIV.

The V gene is TRBV30, the J gene TRBJ2-2, with TRBD2 identical over 9 bases. Germline assignment: CDR1 GTSNPN and CDR2 SVGIG (reference sequence). V dropped 0 bases and J dropped 3; count of bases not matched to a gene: 8. The CDR3 consists of 17 residues. The DNA for the CDR3 is TGTGCCTGGAGTGTACCTGTGACTAGCGGATACACCGGGGAGCTGTTTTTT. Its translation: CAWSVPVTSGYTGELFF.

The genes are TRBV19 and TRBJ1-5, with D maybe TRBD1 (6 bases). Trimming took off 6 bases at V and 0 bases at J, with 21 bases between the two ends. The length of the CDR3 is 18 residues. Per the germline V gene, CDR1 is LNHDA and CDR2 is SQIVND (reference sequence). The CDR3, as DNA: TGTGCCAGTAGGTCTCGACAGAGGGGGAAATATAGCAATCAGCCCCAGCATTTT. Amino acid sequence: CASRSRQRGKYSNQPQHF.

V and J are TRBV10-3 and TRBJ2-7; 8 nucleotides align to TRBD2. Germline trimming cut 4 bases from V and 6 bases from J; bases unmatched to any gene: 5. The CDR3 totals 13 residues. CDR1 is ENHRY and CDR2 is SYGVKD in the germline V gene. CDR3: CAISVGTRAEQYF. Written as DNA, the CDR3 is TGTGCCATCAGTGTAGGGACTAGAGCCGAGCAGTACTTC.

The chain combines TRBV9 with TRBJ2-2, with D possibly TRBD2 on 5 matching bases. V gave up 0 bases and J gave up 1 base, with 13 bases separating them. The V gene's germline CDR1 is SGDLS and CDR2 YYNGEE. This CDR3 contains 17 residues. The CDR3, as DNA: TGTGCCAGCAGCGTAGGTTTAGGCGGGCTGAACACCGGGGAGCTGTTTTTT. Its protein is CASSVGLGGLNTGELFF.

The chain carries TRBV30 and TRBJ2-4; D could derive from TRBD1 or TRBD2 (5 bases each). Per germline, CDR1 GTSNPN and CDR2 SVGIG (reference sequence). V lost 4 bases to trimming and J lost 10 bases, with 23 bases between them. The CDR3 length is 15 residues. The chain's CDR3 is CAWNQEGRSGRIQYF. The CDR3, as DNA: TGTGCCTGGAACCAAGAGGGACGATCAGGGCGAATTCAGTACTTC.

This chain links TRBV5-1 with TRBJ2-7; 9 bases align to TRBD1. V lost 2 bases and J lost 7; bases outside the gene matches: 7. Germline V gives CDR1 SGHRS, CDR2 YFSETQ. The CDR3 length is 14 residues. The CDR3 DNA sequence: TGCGCCAGCAGCTTCCGGGACAGGGCTGAGGAGCAGTACTTC. It codes for CASSFRDRAEEQYF.

This chain joins TRBV28 and TRBJ1-5; the match to TRBD1 covers 7 bases. CDR1 and CDR2 (germline): MDHEN, SYDVKM. Losses at the gene ends were 5 bases for V and 0 bases for J; bases not matched to a gene: 10. The CDR3 length is 17 residues. The CDR3 spells CASSLDRWGYSNQPQHF. As DNA, the CDR3 is TGTGCCAGCAGTCTGGACAGGTGGGGCTATAGCAATCAGCCCCAGCATTTT.

The chain has TRBV4-2 and TRBJ2-3, with TRBD2 identical over 8 bases. The CDR3 loop spans 16 amino acids. Germline V gene lookup returns CDR1 LGHNA and CDR2 YNFKEQ. Unmatched junction bases numbered 9, after V lost 0 bases and J lost 7 bases. For the CDR3, the DNA is TGTGCCAGCAGCCAAGATTCGGCTAGCGGGCGAAATACGCAGTATTTT. It encodes CASSQDSASGRNTQYF.

Relative to its sample, this clone is medium-sized. This rearrangement joins TRBV11-2 to TRBJ1-1, with 7 bases identical to TRBD1. Per the germline V gene, CDR1 is SGHAT and CDR2 is FQNNGV. V lost 1 base and J lost 1; bases outside the gene matches: 0. CDR3 length: 14 residues. The CDR3 spells CASSLGQGNTEAFF. CDR3 in DNA: TGTGCCAGCAGCTTAGGACAGGGGAACACTGAAGCTTTCTTT.

This sequence joins TRBV5-1 and TRBJ2-7; 9 bases agree with TRBD1. CDR1 and CDR2 (germline): SGHRS, YFSETQ. V shed 1 base, J shed 5 bases, and the junction held 7 bases outside the gene matches. This CDR3 spans 15 amino acids. The CDR3 loop reads CASSLTGGNLHEQYF. For the CDR3, the DNA is TGCGCCAGCAGCTTGACAGGGGGCAACCTTCACGAGCAGTACTTC.

V usage is TRBV5-1 and J usage is TRBJ1-1, with 10 bases fitting TRBD1. The CDR3 runs to 17 residues. J lost 4 bases, V lost 4 bases, and 13 bases had no gene match. Looked up from germline, CDR1 is SGHRS and CDR2 is YFSETQ. The CDR3 bases are TGCGCCAGCAGCGGAAGAACTCGGACAGGGGGTGGCACTGAAGCTTTCTTT. It translates to CASSGRTRTGGGTEAFF.

This sequence joins TRBV7-3 and TRBJ1-3, with D tentatively TRBD1 (5 bases). The CDR3 has 15 amino acids. The germline CDR1 and CDR2 sequences are SGHTA and FQGTGA. Trimming removed 4 bases from V and 4 bases from J, with 14 bases in between. The CDR3 region is CASSSAGGIGNTIYF. The CDR3 DNA is TGTGCCAGCAGCTCCGCGGGGGGAATAGGAAACACCATATATTTT.

The V call is TRBV7-2, the J call TRBJ2-3; 10 positions agree with TRBD2. Germline CDR1 and CDR2: SGHTA and FQGNSA. V was pared by 5 bases and J by 3 bases, with 5 bases of the junction left unmatched. The CDR3 consists of 15 residues. CDR3 residues: CASSQLAGRTDTQYF. CDR3 sequence (DNA): TGTGCCAGCAGCCAACTAGCGGGAAGAACAGATACGCAGTATTTT.

This clone showed up just a few times. The chain links TRBV5-1 to TRBJ2-1; D perhaps matches TRBD1 (5 bases). The CDR3 totals 16 residues. From germline, CDR1 is SGHRS and CDR2 YFSETQ. V was shortened by 8 bases and J by 1 base, with 19 bases between the two germline ends. The CDR3 sequence: CASYNSLGESYNEQFF. For the CDR3, the DNA is TGCGCCAGTTACAACTCATTAGGGGAATCCTACAATGAGCAGTTCTTC. The full variable domain, completed using reference TRBV5-1 and TRBJ2-1, is KAGVTQTPRYLIKTRGQQVTLSCSPISGHRSVSWYQQTPGQGLQFLFEYFSETQRNKGNFPGRFSGRQFSNSRSEMNVSTLELGDSALYLCASYNSLGESYNEQFFGPGTRLTVL.

The J gene is TRBJ1-4, the V gene TRBV11-1; D may be TRBD1 (5 bases). The CDR3 extends over 14 amino acids. Trimming took 2 bases from V and 7 from J, leaving 11 bases between them. The germline V gene encodes CDR1 SGHAT and CDR2 FQDESV (reference sequence). CDR3 DNA sequence: TGTGCCAGCAGCTTACGGGGGTATCGTGAAAAACTGTTTTTT. It codes for CASSLRGYREKLFF.

This chain joins TRBV10-3 and TRBJ2-3; D may match TRBD1 or TRBD2 (5 bases each). CDR1 ENHRY and CDR2 SYGVKD come from the germline V gene. CDR3 length equals 15 residues. The V gene lost 2 bases and the J gene lost 0 bases, with 9 bases spanning the gap. The CDR3 region is CAISELEGSTDTQYF. The CDR3 nucleotides read TGTGCCATCAGTGAGCTTGAGGGGAGCACAGATACGCAGTATTTT.

V usage is TRBV27 and J usage is TRBJ2-3, with D maybe TRBD2 (6 bases). V lost 5 bases and J 6 bases, leaving 15 bases between the germline ends. Germline values: CDR1 MNHEY, CDR2 SMNVEV (reference sequence). CDR3 length equals 14 residues. The CDR3 sequence is CASSVRRGGDTQYF. The CDR3 coding sequence is TGTGCCAGCAGTGTACGCCGGGGAGGCGATACGCAGTATTTT.

The CDR3 here is CASSFRAYQPQHF. CDR3 bases: TGTGCCAGCAGCTTCAGGGCCTATCAGCCCCAGCATTTT. The V call is TRBV5-6, the J call TRBJ1-5, with D possibly matching TRBD1 (5 bases). Trimming pared 2 bases from V and 5 bases from J, leaving 8 bases between. CDR3 size: 13 residues. Germline V gene lookup returns CDR1 SGHDT and CDR2 YYEEEE. The complete variable domain, with remaining parts taken from reference TRBV5-6 and TRBJ1-5, reads DAGVTQSPTHLIKTRGQQVTLRCSPKSGHDTVSWYQQALGQGPQFIFQYYEEEERQRGNFPDRFSGHQFPNYSSELNVNALLLGDSALYLCASSFRAYQPQHFGDGTRLSIL.

The rearrangement joins TRBV27 to TRBJ1-4; a possible D gene is TRBD1 (5 bases). The germline CDR1 and CDR2 sequences are MNHEY and SMNVEV (reference sequence). V was shortened by 5 bases and J by 0 bases, with 16 bases between the two germline ends. There are 17 residues in the CDR3. In DNA form, the CDR3 reads TGTGCCAGCAGTCACCTAATGACAGACGCAACTAATGAAAAACTGTTTTTT. Translating it yields CASSHLMTDATNEKLFF. Variable domain in full (rest from reference TRBV27 and TRBJ1-4): EAQVTQNPRYLITVTGKKLTVTCSQNMNHEYMSWYRQDPGLGLRQIYYSMNVEVTDKGDVPEGYKVSRKEKRNFPLILESPSPNQTSLYFCASSHLMTDATNEKLFFGSGTQLSVL.

The CDR3 DNA follows: TGTGCCATCAGGGGGACTAGCGGATTATACGAGCAGTACTTC. Residues: CAIRGTSGLYEQYF. The genes are TRBV10-3 and TRBJ2-7; TRBD2 aligns across 11 bases. This CDR3 is 14 amino acids long. The germline V gene has CDR1 ENHRY and CDR2 SYGVKD. Trimming took 6 bases from V and 4 from J; bases not matched to a gene: 5.

V is TRBV5-4 and J is TRBJ2-5; D perhaps matches TRBD1 (5 bases). The CDR3 is 15 residues long. V shed 0 bases and J shed 3 bases, with 12 bases lying between them. Per germline, CDR1 SGHNT and CDR2 YYREEE (reference sequence). CDR3 loop: CASSLVQGEEETQYF. CDR3 in DNA: TGTGCCAGCAGCTTGGTTCAGGGTGAGGAAGAGACCCAGTACTTC.

V usage is TRBV30 and J usage is TRBJ1-1; TRBD1 matches at 8 bases. The CDR3 runs 15 residues. Germline loops: CDR1 GTSNPN, CDR2 SVGIG (reference sequence). Trimming at V came to 0 bases and at J to 4 bases, leaving 7 bases not matched to a gene. CDR3 bases: TGTGCCTGGAGTGTTAACAGGGGGACTCCCACTGAAGCTTTCTTT. This codes for CAWSVNRGTPTEAFF. The variable domain in full, with the rest retrieved from reference TRBV30 and TRBJ1-1, is SQTIHQWPATLVQPVGSPLSLECTVEGTSNPNLYWYRQAAGRGLQLLFYSVGIGQISSEVPQNLSASRPQDRQFILSSKKLLLSDSGFYLCAWSVNRGTPTEAFFGQGTRLTVV.

This clone was recorded a few times. The J gene is TRBJ1-4, the V gene TRBV14; D may be TRBD1 (6 bases). Between the trimmed V and J ends, which lost 5 bases and 4 bases, there was a span of 11 bases. The length of the CDR3 is 14 residues. Germline V gene data show CDR1 as SGHDN and CDR2 as FVKESK. The CDR3 is CASSLTGINEKLFF. CDR3 nucleotides: TGTGCCAGCAGCTTAACAGGGATTAATGAAAAACTGTTTTTT.

The chain has TRBV4-2 and TRBJ2-5; TRBD1 matches at 8 bases. This CDR3 spans 18 amino acids. V lost 5 bases and J lost 5; bases outside the gene matches: 19. Germline CDR1 and CDR2: LGHNA and YNFKEQ. CDR3 sequence: CASSLTGGTLVTMETQYF. Written as DNA, the CDR3 is TGTGCCAGCAGCTTAACAGGGGGGACCCTTGTTACTATGGAGACCCAGTACTTC.

This clone was seen a handful of times. The chain couples TRBV5-1 to TRBJ2-5; D might be TRBD1 or TRBD2, each matching 6 bases. The CDR3 is 14 amino acids. CDR1 is SGHRS and CDR2 is YFSETQ in the germline V gene. V lost 7 bases, J lost 4 bases, and 17 bases lay in between. CDR3 sequence: CASSQGGWGETQYF. The DNA for the CDR3 is TGCGCCAGCTCCCAAGGGGGGTGGGGAGAGACCCAGTACTTC.